Each of the 32 T cell receptor beta chains below was sequenced from the same sample in a study of cytotoxic CD8 clonotypes in ibrutinib-treated CLL. The assay was immunoSEQ multiplex PCR, and TCRdb's table has in-frame clones only and misses some. Here the sample spans around 330,000 clones, about 61% being singletons. The specimen was PBMCs, collected after 36 months of ibrutinib treatment. All receptors derive from a human donor with chronic lymphocytic leukemia.

The chain is built from TRBV29-1 and TRBJ2-7; TRBD1 aligns across 8 bases. The V gene's germline CDR1 is SQVTM and CDR2 ANQGSEA. The V gene end was trimmed by 4 bases and the J gene end by 0 bases; junction bases not matched to a gene: 8. This CDR3 region has 15 residues. This CDR3 is CSVALGTGSSYEQYF. The DNA of the CDR3 is TGCAGCGTTGCCCTCGGGACAGGTTCCTCCTACGAGCAGTACTTC.

The chain is built from TRBV2 and TRBJ2-5; D remains unclear. The ends were cut back, 0 bases at V and 4 bases at J, with 6 bases in the middle. The CDR3 runs 13 residues. Germline loops: CDR1 SNHLY, CDR2 FYNNEI. The CDR3 protein is CASSEAFIETQYF. Here the CDR3 DNA reads TGTGCCAGCAGTGAAGCGTTCATAGAGACCCAGTACTTC.

The chain employs TRBV2 and TRBJ1-1; 10 bases are shared with TRBD1. The CDR3 covers 14 residues. Germline CDR1 SNHLY, CDR2 FYNNEI. The ends lost 7 bases at V and 5 bases at J; junction bases unmatched: 7. CDR3 loop: CASTMTGGGTEAFF. In nucleotides, the CDR3 is TGTGCCAGCACCATGACAGGGGGCGGAACTGAAGCTTTCTTT. Variable domain in full (rest from reference TRBV2 and TRBJ1-1): EPEVTQTPSHQVTQMGQEVILRCVPISNHLYFYWYRQILGQKVEFLVSFYNNEISEKSEIFDDQFSVERPDGSNFTLKIRSTKLEDSAMYFCASTMTGGGTEAFFGQGTRLTVV.

The chain employs TRBV23-1 and TRBJ1-5; D unresolved. TRBV23-1 is designated an ORF whose function remains uncertain. CDR3 size: 17 residues. The V end lost 0 bases, the J end lost 5 bases, and 17 bases lay between the germline ends. CDR3 in DNA: TGCGCCAGCAGTCAATCGCATCTACACTCTGACGATCAGCCCCAGCATTTT. Amino acid sequence: CASSQSHLHSDDQPQHF.

V is TRBV5-1 and J is TRBJ2-1; D is unclear. CDR3 size: 15 residues. V shed 0 bases and J shed 8 bases, with 15 bases lying between them. Germline CDR1 and CDR2: SGHRS and YFSETQ. Here the CDR3 DNA reads TGCGCCAGCAGCTTGGCCACTCAGCTCGGCGATGAGCAGTTCTTC. It translates to CASSLATQLGDEQFF.

The chain carries TRBV5-6 and TRBJ2-5; 8 nucleotides match TRBD1. This CDR3 region has 13 residues. Germline lookup yields CDR1 SGHDT and CDR2 YYEEEE. After removal of 3 bases from V and 5 bases from J, the junction contained 3 bases not matched to a gene. This chain's CDR3 is CASSSDRAETQYF. CDR3 bases: TGTGCCAGCAGCTCGGACAGGGCGGAGACCCAGTACTTC.

The genes are TRBV28 and TRBJ2-5; no reliable D call. The germline V gene has CDR1 MDHEN and CDR2 SYDVKM. The CDR3 is made up of 16 amino acids. V was clipped by 1 base and J by 2 bases, with 14 bases between them. The CDR3: CASSLSTWSQQETQYF. The DNA for the CDR3 is TGTGCCAGCAGTTTATCTACCTGGAGCCAGCAAGAGACCCAGTACTTC.

The J gene is TRBJ2-3, the V gene TRBV4-1; D gene uncertain. V lost 0 bases and J 2 bases, leaving 12 bases between the germline ends. CDR3 length equals 16 residues. CDR1 is MGHRA and CDR2 is YSYEKL in the germline V gene. The CDR3 DNA sequence: TGCGCCAGCAGCCAAGAGTCGAGATTCACCACAGATACGCAGTATTTT. Amino acid sequence: CASSQESRFTTDTQYF.

V gene TRBV19 combines with J gene TRBJ1-6; D uncertain. V was cut by 6 bases and J by 8 bases, with 17 bases left in between. The CDR3 has 15 amino acids. Germline CDR1 is LNHDA and CDR2 is SQIVND (reference sequence). CDR3 residues: CASRTEGGPHSPLHF. In DNA, the CDR3 is TGTGCCAGTAGAACCGAGGGCGGGCCCCATTCACCCCTCCACTTT.

This chain links TRBV5-1 with TRBJ1-4; TRBD1 might be the D (6 bases). CDR1 and CDR2 (germline): SGHRS, YFSETQ. The length of the CDR3 is 16 residues. Trimming cost V 3 bases and J 3 bases, with 15 bases left between them. In nucleotides, the CDR3 is TGCGCCAGCAGCTCCGGGGCCAGGGGAGCTAATGAAAAACTGTTTTTT. Translating it yields CASSSGARGANEKLFF.

The V call is TRBV9, the J call TRBJ2-7; 12 bases match TRBD2. Looked up from germline, CDR1 is SGDLS and CDR2 is YYNGEE. Trimming took 4 bases from V and 1 from J; bases not matched to a gene: 3. The CDR3 runs 15 residues. The CDR3 sequence: CASSPTSGGSYEQYF. The CDR3, as DNA: TGTGCCAGCAGCCCCACTAGCGGGGGGTCCTACGAGCAGTACTTC.

The chain employs TRBV6-1 and TRBJ1-1, with D unclear. The CDR3 is 15 amino acids. Germline V gene sequence: CDR1 MNHNS, CDR2 SASEGT. V was trimmed by 6 bases and J by 0 bases, leaving 14 bases between them. The CDR3 loop is CASRPRPRMNTEAFF. In nucleotides, the CDR3 is TGTGCCAGCAGACCCAGACCAAGGATGAACACTGAAGCTTTCTTT.

V and J are TRBV29-1 and TRBJ2-3, with 9 bases aligning to TRBD1. Germline V CDR1 and CDR2: SQVTM, ANQGSEA. Trimming removed 7 bases from V and 4 bases from J; junction bases left unmatched: 3. The CDR3 length is 12 residues. The CDR3 region is CSDRQGADTQYF. The CDR3 DNA follows: TGCAGCGACCGACAGGGGGCAGATACGCAGTATTTT.

This rearrangement joins TRBV6-6 to TRBJ2-2; D gene uncertain. Trimming took 0 bases from V and 0 from J, leaving 2 bases between them. Germline CDR1 MNHNY, CDR2 SVGAGI (reference sequence). The CDR3 has 14 amino acids. CDR3 sequence (DNA): TGTGCCAGCAGTTACTCGACGAACACCGGGGAGCTGTTTTTT. The encoded protein is CASSYSTNTGELFF.

The genes are TRBV11-2 and TRBJ1-1; D is undetermined. The CDR3 sequence is 15 residues long. Germline CDR1 and CDR2: SGHAT and FQNNGV. The V end lost 1 base, the J end lost 1 base, and 10 bases lay between the germline ends. The CDR3 spells CASSLVGWENTEAFF. The CDR3 coding sequence is TGTGCCAGCAGCTTAGTCGGTTGGGAGAACACTGAAGCTTTCTTT.

The chain recombines TRBV2 with TRBJ1-4; no definite D call. The CDR3 sequence is 15 residues long. V shed 3 bases and J shed 4 bases, with 12 bases lying between them. CDR1 and CDR2 from the germline V gene are SNHLY and FYNNEI. The CDR3 region has the DNA TGTGCCAGCAGTGATATGGGATTTAATAATGAAAAACTGTTTTTT. This gives the protein CASSDMGFNNEKLFF.

This chain joins TRBV7-3 and TRBJ2-1; 7 bases match TRBD2. The CDR3 runs to 15 residues. Germline CDR1 reads SGHTA; CDR2 reads FQGTGA. The trim removed 3 bases at V and 3 bases at J, leaving 5 bases unmatched. CDR3 sequence reads: CASSFSLADYNEQFF. For the CDR3, the DNA is TGTGCCAGCAGCTTTTCGCTAGCGGACTACAATGAGCAGTTCTTC.

The table lists this clone with a count of one. The genes are TRBV7-2 and TRBJ2-7; no clear D. Germline CDR1 is SGHTA and CDR2 is FQGNSA. V was shortened by 5 bases and J by 4 bases, with 12 bases between the two germline ends. The CDR3 is 13 residues long. This CDR3 reads CASSPPGQYEQYF. CDR3 DNA sequence: TGTGCCAGCAGCCCCCCCGGCCAGTACGAGCAGTACTTC.

The J gene is TRBJ2-5, the V gene TRBV5-4, with 7 bases that match TRBD1. The germline V gene has CDR1 SGHNT and CDR2 YYREEE (reference sequence). The V and J ends lost 3 bases and 0 bases, in that order; junction bases with no gene match: 2. The CDR3 length is 14 residues. CDR3 sequence (DNA): TGTGCCAGCAGCTCGACAGGGAACCAAGAGACCCAGTACTTC. As protein: CASSSTGNQETQYF.

This clone was counted a few times. The sample contains more than one DNA sequence encoding this CDR3. V is TRBV4-1 and J is TRBJ2-1; the D is unclear. Trimming took off 0 bases at V and 1 base at J, with 4 bases between the two ends. Germline V gene data show CDR1 as MGHRA and CDR2 as YSYEKL. The CDR3 has 14 amino acids. This chain's CDR3 is CASSQDRSYNEQFF. The DNA for the CDR3 is TGCGCCAGCAGCCAAGACAGGTCCTACAATGAGCAGTTCTTC.

V and J are TRBV2 and TRBJ2-7; D is possibly TRBD1 or TRBD2 (5 bases each). Per the germline V gene, CDR1 is SNHLY and CDR2 is FYNNEI. V lost 6 bases and J 2 bases, leaving 11 bases between the germline ends. This CDR3 spans 13 amino acids. The CDR3 protein is CASRGDAPYEQYF. CDR3 bases: TGTGCCAGCAGGGGGGACGCCCCCTACGAGCAGTACTTC.

In DNA, the CDR3 is TGTGCCAGCAGTTTAGGGGCCTTGCACTACGAGCAGTACTTC. Encoded protein: CASSLGALHYEQYF. The chain is built from TRBV28 and TRBJ2-7; weak D call: TRBD1 (5 bases). V gave up 2 bases and J gave up 3 bases, with 11 bases separating them. The CDR3 totals 14 residues. Germline V gene lookup returns CDR1 MDHEN and CDR2 SYDVKM.

The chain is built from TRBV29-1 and TRBJ2-4; no reliable D call. Germline CDR1 is SQVTM and CDR2 is ANQGSEA. This CDR3 contains 10 residues. The ends were cut back, 6 bases at V and 7 bases at J, with 7 bases in the middle. The chain's CDR3 is CSVGSNIQYF. In DNA, the CDR3 is TGCAGCGTAGGGTCGAACATTCAGTACTTC.

The CDR3 loop reads CSARPWNEQFF. DNA of the CDR3: TGCAGTGCCAGACCTTGGAATGAGCAGTTCTTC. This chain connects TRBV20-1 to TRBJ2-1; D is unclear. The V end was cut by 6 bases, the J end by 7 bases, with 10 bases between. The length of the CDR3 is 11 residues. Germline CDR1 DFQATT, CDR2 SNEGSKA (reference sequence).

The rearrangement joins TRBV5-1 to TRBJ1-2, with 7 bases lining up with TRBD1. The J segment lost 4 bases and the V segment lost 0 bases, leaving 12 bases of the junction unmatched. CDR1 and CDR2 (germline): SGHRS, YFSETQ. The CDR3 loop spans 17 amino acids. The CDR3 bases are TGCGCCAGCAGCTTGGCGGGTGTTGGCAGGGGGATCTATGGCTACACCTTC. It codes for CASSLAGVGRGIYGYTF.

This clone was seen a few times. J is TRBJ2-2 and V is TRBV9; the D is unclear. V lost 3 bases, J lost 6 bases, and 9 bases lay in between. This CDR3 contains 13 residues. Per germline, CDR1 SGDLS and CDR2 YYNGEE. The CDR3 spells CASSGQSAGELFF. The CDR3 DNA is TGTGCCAGCAGCGGCCAATCAGCCGGGGAGCTGTTTTTT.

The CDR3 sequence: CASSTPLAGISYNEQFF. CDR3 in DNA: TGTGCCAGCAGCACACCCCTAGCGGGGATCTCCTACAATGAGCAGTTCTTC. The rearrangement uses TRBV11-2 and TRBJ2-1; 9 bases agree with TRBD2. Germline V gene data show CDR1 as SGHAT and CDR2 as FQNNGV. There are 17 residues in the CDR3. Trimming cost V 5 bases and J 0 bases; bases outside gene matches: 8.

The V gene is TRBV5-1, the J gene TRBJ2-7, with a tentative D call TRBD1 (6 bases). Trimming stripped 2 bases from V and 4 bases from J, with 19 bases between. The germline V gene has CDR1 SGHRS and CDR2 YFSETQ. This CDR3 comprises 16 residues. CDR3 sequence: CASSLGSGTIRYEQYF. CDR3 nucleotide sequence: TGCGCCAGCAGCTTAGGATCCGGGACAATCAGATACGAGCAGTACTTC.

The chain has TRBV15 and TRBJ1-5; the D is unclear. Trimming shortened V by 0 bases and J by 9 bases, and 18 bases separated the two germline ends. This CDR3 contains 16 residues. CDR1 is LNHNV and CDR2 is YYDKDF in the germline V gene (reference sequence). The CDR3 DNA reads as TGTGCCACCAGCAGAGATCTGTCGGGTTTAATTTGGCCCCAGCATTTT. It codes for CATSRDLSGLIWPQHF.

This chain connects TRBV15 to TRBJ2-6; D is unclear. Trimming cost V 3 bases and J 2 bases, with 11 bases left between them. The V gene's germline CDR1 is LNHNV and CDR2 YYDKDF (reference sequence). The CDR3 sequence is 16 residues long. CDR3 amino acids: CATSRGKGAGANVLTF. Written as DNA, the CDR3 is TGTGCCACCAGCAGGGGCAAAGGCGCTGGGGCCAACGTCCTGACTTTC.

The chain is built from TRBV27 and TRBJ2-5; TRBD1 matches 7 bases. This CDR3 has 15 amino acids. Germline CDR1 is MNHEY and CDR2 is SMNVEV (reference sequence). V gave up 5 bases and J gave up 5 bases; unmatched junction bases: 11. CDR3 region: CASSPGTDITETQYF. The CDR3 nucleotides are TGTGCCAGCAGTCCCGGGACAGATATTACGGAGACCCAGTACTTC.

J is TRBJ2-7 and V is TRBV9; D gene uncertain. CDR1 is SGDLS and CDR2 is YYNGEE in the germline V gene. The CDR3 extends over 14 amino acids. V lost 3 bases, J lost 2 bases, and 12 bases lay in between. The chain's CDR3 is CASSEDTKPYEQYF. The CDR3 region has the DNA TGTGCCAGCAGCGAAGATACCAAACCCTACGAGCAGTACTTC.